Listed below are T cell receptor beta chains from one sample, sequenced in a study of T-cell reconstitution after alpha-beta-depleted transplantation in children. TCRdb ran MiXCR on the PCR reads and lists one entry per CDR3 protein. Here the sample spans over 120,000 distinct CDR3 sequences, around 10% being singletons. The specimen comprised PBMCs, mostly from graft donor cells, sampled 180 days after TCRalphabeta/CD19-depleted stem cell transplant. The receptors here all came from a female patient aged 2-9 years who had a stem cell transplant for congenital amegakaryocytic thrombocytopenia, so the T cells may come from the graft donor. The CDR3 runs from the conserved cysteine through the conserved F or W. D genes are given only for firm matches. Size values are once, few and many counts, or a class for expanded clones, and some rows have none.

>NA|TRBJ2-1|many|TRBV7-2
TGTGCCAGCAGCTTAGATCCGGGATCCCTTGGGAATGAGCAGTTCTTC
CASSLDPGSLGNEQFF
>NA|TRBJ2-5|many|TRBV20-1
TGCAGTGCTAGAGATGTCGGGGAGACCCAGTACTTC
CSARDVGETQYF
>TRBD1|TRBJ1-5|many|TRBV12-3/TRBV12-4
TGTGCCAGCAGCACGGGACAGTCCAATCAGCCCCAGCATTTT
CASSTGQSNQPQHF
>NA|TRBJ1-1|many|TRBV5-6
TGTGCCAGCAGCTTTCTGGGACCGACGAACACTGAAGCTTTCTTT
CASSFLGPTNTEAFF
>TRBD2|TRBJ2-1|many|TRBV5-1
TGCGCCAGCAGCTTGGCCGGACTAGAAGTCCATGAGCAGTTCTTC
CASSLAGLEVHEQFF
>NA|TRBJ1-1|many|TRBV24-1
TGTGCCACCAGTGGCGGGGCGGGGAACACTGAAGCTTTCTTT
CATSGGAGNTEAFF
>NA|TRBJ2-5|NA|TRBV24-1
TGTGCCACCAGTGATTTTCTGGGGGCCCAAGAGACCCAGTACTTC
CATSDFLGAQETQYF
>NA|TRBJ1-6|many|TRBV5-1
TGCGCCAGCAGCTTGAGCGGTCGGGGCGGGAATTCACCCCTCCACTTT
CASSLSGRGGNSPLHF
>NA|TRBJ2-3|many|TRBV5-4
TGTGCCAGCAGCTTGATGGCGGAGTACTATCTTTTT
CASSLMAEYYLF
>NA|TRBJ1-6|many|TRBV2
TGTGCCAGCAGCGGGACCGCTAATTCACCCCTCCACTTT
CASSGTANSPLHF
>TRBD2|TRBJ2-3|many|TRBV29-1
TGCAGCGTTGCAGCGGGGGCCTATAGAGATACGCAGTATTTT
CSVAAGAYRDTQYF
>NA|TRBJ1-1|few|TRBV30
TGTGCCTGGAGTGAGGACAGCTACACTGAAGCTTTCTTT
CAWSEDSYTEAFF
>TRBD1|TRBJ2-1|many|TRBV20-1
TGCAGTGCGACGGGACAGCTCTACAATGAGCAGTTCTTC
CSATGQLYNEQFF
>NA|TRBJ1-1|many|TRBV12-3/TRBV12-4
TGTGCCAGCGACCGTGGACAGATGAACACTGAAGCTTTCTTT
CASDRGQMNTEAFF
>NA|TRBJ2-5|few|TRBV2
TGTGCCAGCAGTGGTGTAGAGAACCAAGAGACCCAGTACTTC
CASSGVENQETQYF
>NA|TRBJ2-2|NA|TRBV7-3
TGTGCCAGCAGCTCCCCGGGGGCCGGGGAGCTGTTTTTT
CASSSPGAGELFF